The T cell receptor beta chain described here comes from a study of response to subunit inactivated influenza vaccine. TCRdb fed the RT-PCR reads into MiXCR, producing one record per CDR3 protein. Of hundreds of thousands of distinct CDR3 sequences in the sample, approximately 13% are singletons; the top ten hold 10% to 15%. The CDR3 consists of 15 residues. J lost 6 bases, V lost 9 bases, and 12 bases had no gene match. Germline CDR1 is KGHDR and CDR2 is SFDVKD. The specimen was PBMCs from blood, collected roughly 47 days after vaccination. This chain joins TRBV24-1 and TRBJ2-1, with TRBD1 identical over 8 bases. The receptor's source is a man aged 45-65 years who received an inactivated influenza vaccine. The CDR3 region is CATAGETGVVNEQFF. In DNA, the CDR3 is TGTGCCACCGCCGGCGAGACAGGGGTAGTCAATGAGCAGTTCTTC.